Listed here are 27 T cell receptor beta chains from one sample, sequenced in a study of shared clonotypes between healthy human individuals. The repertoire was sequenced with immunoSEQ multiplex PCR; TCRdb's copy has only in-frame clones and lacks some. The data contain over a million clones, roughly 96% of them seen just once; the ten biggest clones take up about 1%. The sample consisted of naive CD4+ T cells sorted from blood. The subset is: CD45RA+ positively selected. The receptors were gathered from a man aged 30 to 39 in good health.

CDR3 amino acids: CASSQSIGQGLVEQYF. The CDR3 DNA reads as TGCGCCAGCAGTCAATCTATCGGGCAGGGGCTTGTTGAGCAGTACTTC. This chain joins TRBV23-1 and TRBJ2-7, with D possibly matching TRBD1 (6 bases). TRBV23-1 is an open reading frame, and its role is uncertain. Trimming removed 0 bases at V and 7 bases at J, with 19 bases between. The CDR3 contains 16 residues.

The chain couples TRBV27 to TRBJ2-6, with TRBD1 identical over 12 bases. The CDR3 runs to 18 residues. Germline lookup yields CDR1 MNHEY and CDR2 SMNVEV (reference sequence). V shed 5 bases and J 2 bases; nucleotides not matched to a gene: 7. CDR3 sequence reads: CASSRGTGGAAGANVLTF. The CDR3 DNA reads TGTGCCAGCAGTAGGGGGACAGGGGGCGCGGCTGGGGCCAACGTCCTGACTTTC.

V usage is TRBV18 and J usage is TRBJ1-6; TRBD1 is a possible D gene (5 bases). CDR3 length equals 15 residues. V was cut by 6 bases and J by 7 bases, with 16 bases left in between. Per the germline V gene, CDR1 is KGHSH and CDR2 is LQKENI. CDR3 region: CASSSSGVPNSPLHF. The CDR3 bases are TGTGCCAGCTCGTCCTCGGGGGTCCCCAATTCACCCCTCCACTTT.

The chain is built from TRBV7-9 and TRBJ1-2; D gene ambiguous. Germline V gene data show CDR1 as SEHNR and CDR2 as FQNEAQ (reference sequence). The CDR3 has 18 amino acids. Trimming removed 6 bases from V and 0 bases from J, with 23 bases in between. The CDR3 DNA reads as TGTGCCAGCAGGCCATACCTGGGTCAGGAGAACACTAACTATGGCTACACCTTC. Encoded protein: CASRPYLGQENTNYGYTF. The full variable domain, its missing parts supplied by reference TRBV7-9 and TRBJ1-2, is DTGVSQNPRHKITKRGQNVTFRCDPISEHNRLYWYRQTLGQGPEFLTYFQNEAQLEKSRLLSDRFSAERPKGSFSTLEIQRTEQGDSAMYLCASRPYLGQENTNYGYTFGSGTRLTVV.

V and J are TRBV28 and TRBJ2-7, with 9 bases fitting TRBD2. There are 15 residues in the CDR3. Germline V lookup: CDR1 MDHEN, CDR2 SYDVKM. The V and J ends lost 3 bases and 4 bases, in that order; junction bases with no gene match: 7. For the CDR3, the DNA is TGTGCCAGCAGTTTCCGGGCGGGAGGGGCTTACGAGCAGTACTTC. The encoded protein is CASSFRAGGAYEQYF.

CDR3 sequence reads: CASRWGRYDTQYF. For the CDR3, the DNA is TGTGCCAGCAGGTGGGGGAGGTATGATACGCAGTATTTT. The chain has TRBV6-5 and TRBJ2-3, with D maybe TRBD2 (6 bases). CDR3 length equals 13 residues. CDR1 and CDR2 (germline): MNHEY, SVGAGI. Trimming cost V 6 bases and J 6 bases, with 13 bases left between them.

V is TRBV5-4 and J is TRBJ1-1; TRBD1 agrees at 8 bases. Germline V gives CDR1 SGHNT, CDR2 YYREEE (reference sequence). The V gene end was trimmed by 4 bases and the J gene end by 5 bases; junction bases not matched to a gene: 7. This CDR3 has 14 residues. The DNA for the CDR3 is TGTGCCAGCAGCATTGGACAGGGTCGGACTGAAGCTTTCTTT. Its protein is CASSIGQGRTEAFF.

This rearrangement joins TRBV10-1 to TRBJ2-7; possibly TRBD2 for D (5 bases). This CDR3 spans 15 amino acids. V lost 2 bases and J lost 5, with 16 bases in between. Germline CDR1 is WNHNN and CDR2 is SYGVQD (reference sequence). In DNA form, the CDR3 reads TGCGCCAGCAGTGAGCACGGCGGAGGATCGGACGAGCAGTACTTC. Translated, it gives CASSEHGGGSDEQYF.

This chain links TRBV6-6 with TRBJ1-5; 8 bases are shared with TRBD1. The length of the CDR3 is 16 residues. After removal of 7 bases from V and 7 bases from J, the junction contained 15 bases not matched to a gene. Per the germline V gene, CDR1 is MNHNY and CDR2 is SVGAGI (reference sequence). The CDR3 protein is CASTSGGRGSGQPQHF. The CDR3, as DNA: TGTGCCAGCACCTCAGGGGGCAGGGGTAGCGGGCAGCCCCAGCATTTT.

Comment on this clone: The identical CDR3 is also encoded by other nucleotide sequences in the sample. The J gene is TRBJ2-1, the V gene TRBV5-1; the match to TRBD2 covers 14 bases. The J segment lost 6 bases and the V segment lost 4 bases, leaving 3 bases of the junction unmatched. CDR1 SGHRS and CDR2 YFSETQ come from the germline V gene. CDR3 size: 15 residues. The CDR3 here is CASSPGLAGANEQFF. The CDR3 nucleotides are TGCGCCAGCAGCCCGGGACTAGCGGGAGCCAATGAGCAGTTCTTC.

The V call is TRBV19, the J call TRBJ2-2; either TRBD1 or TRBD2 may supply D (5 bases each). CDR3 size: 13 residues. Germline CDR1 reads LNHDA; CDR2 reads SQIVND (reference sequence). Trimming took off 4 bases at V and 3 bases at J, with 6 bases between the two ends. CDR3 loop: CASSRGYTGELFF. In nucleotides, the CDR3 is TGTGCCAGTAGTAGGGGGTACACCGGGGAGCTGTTTTTT.

V gene TRBV5-6 combines with J gene TRBJ2-1, with no clear D. Germline CDR1 and CDR2: SGHDT and YYEEEE. V lost 4 bases and J 3 bases, leaving 14 bases between the germline ends. This CDR3 spans 15 amino acids. Here the CDR3 DNA reads TGTGCCAGCAGCCCTGGCCCCATGAACTACAATGAGCAGTTCTTC. Its translation is CASSPGPMNYNEQFF.

Notes on this clone: Distinct nucleotide sequences in the sample also encode this CDR3. The chain joins TRBV10-3 to TRBJ1-3, with D possibly being TRBD1 (5 bases). Germline-derived CDR1 and CDR2 are ENHRY and SYGVKD. Trimming shortened V by 6 bases and J by 0 bases, and 9 bases separated the two germline ends. The CDR3 has 14 amino acids. CDR3 sequence (DNA): TGTGCCATCAGCGGGGGTGGCTCTGGAAACACCATATATTTT. Its protein product is CAISGGGSGNTIYF.

The chain uses TRBV6-5 and TRBJ1-5; TRBD1 agrees at 7 bases. Germline CDR1 and CDR2: MNHEY and SVGAGI. The V and J ends lost 6 bases and 3 bases, in that order; junction bases with no gene match: 5. The CDR3 covers 14 residues. CDR3 sequence (DNA): TGTGCCAGCAGGCCCGGGACAGCCAATCAGCCCCAGCATTTT. It is translated as CASRPGTANQPQHF.

V usage is TRBV6-5 and J usage is TRBJ1-2; D may be TRBD1 (6 bases). CDR3 length: 16 amino acids. Germline V gene data show CDR1 as MNHEY and CDR2 as SVGAGI. Trimming removed 0 bases at V and 0 bases at J, with 11 bases between. CDR3 sequence reads: CASSYSRTVSNYGYTF. In nucleotides, the CDR3 is TGTGCCAGCAGTTACTCGAGGACAGTTTCTAACTATGGCTACACCTTC.

V usage is TRBV29-1 and J usage is TRBJ2-1; 10 bases are shared with TRBD2. V dropped 6 bases and J dropped 9; count of bases not matched to a gene: 11. Germline V lookup: CDR1 SQVTM, CDR2 ANQGSEA. This CDR3 has 14 amino acids. CDR3 bases: TGCAGCGTCATGATCCTAGCGGGAGTAGGTGAGCAGTTCTTC. It translates to CSVMILAGVGEQFF.

The J gene is TRBJ1-1, the V gene TRBV9, with a weak D call TRBD1 (5 bases). The V end was cut by 4 bases, the J end by 0 bases, with 16 bases between. Germline V gene lookup returns CDR1 SGDLS and CDR2 YYNGEE. The CDR3 is 16 residues long. CDR3 DNA: TGTGCCAGCAGCAAACCCGGGGGGGGTTTGAACACTGAAGCTTTCTTT. It codes for CASSKPGGGLNTEAFF.

The chain couples TRBV25-1 to TRBJ2-7, with 11 bases that match TRBD1. V lost 3 bases, J lost 7 bases, and 8 bases stayed unmatched. This CDR3 contains 15 residues. Germline-derived CDR1 and CDR2 are MGHDK and SYGVNS. CDR3 loop: CASSDSRTGGLEQYF. CDR3 nucleotides: TGTGCCAGCAGTGATTCAAGGACAGGGGGCTTGGAGCAGTACTTC.

This CDR3 is CASSQELGFGHNEQFF. Written as DNA, the CDR3 is TGTGCCAGCAGCCAAGAATTAGGATTCGGGCACAATGAGCAGTTCTTC. The V call is TRBV14, the J call TRBJ2-1; D gene unclear. CDR3 size: 16 residues. CDR1 SGHDN and CDR2 FVKESK come from the germline V gene. V lost 0 bases and J lost 5, with 14 bases in between. The complete variable domain, with remaining parts taken from reference TRBV14 and TRBJ2-1, reads EAGVTQFPSHSVIEKGQTVTLRCDPISGHDNLYWYRRVMGKEIKFLLHFVKESKQDESGMPNNRFLAERTGGTYSTLKVQPAELEDSGVYFCASSQELGFGHNEQFFGPGTRLTVL.

This chain uses TRBV19 with TRBJ2-1; TRBD1 is a possible D gene (6 bases). This CDR3 spans 12 amino acids. Germline CDR1 LNHDA, CDR2 SQIVND (reference sequence). The CDR3 spells CAVEGGAYEQFF. The CDR3 nucleotides are TGTGCGGTTGAAGGGGGAGCATATGAGCAGTTCTTC.

V gene TRBV5-4 combines with J gene TRBJ2-2; the match to TRBD1 covers 8 bases. V trimming: 2 bases; J trimming: 8 bases; junction bases outside the gene matches: 11. The CDR3 extends over 16 amino acids. The germline gives CDR1 SGHNT, CDR2 YYREEE (reference sequence). CDR3 nucleotides: TGTGCCAGCAGCTTTCCGGCAGGGGGCTCTTATGGGGAGCTGTTTTTT. This codes for CASSFPAGGSYGELFF.

As regards this clone: This sample includes further DNA sequences coding for the same CDR3. V and J are TRBV7-9 and TRBJ2-7; perhaps D is TRBD1 or TRBD2 (5 bases each). The V gene lost 3 bases and the J gene lost 0 bases, with 6 bases spanning the gap. This CDR3 has 13 amino acids. Germline assignment: CDR1 SEHNR and CDR2 FQNEAQ (reference sequence). CDR3: CASSFGASYEQYF. The DNA of the CDR3 is TGTGCCAGCAGCTTCGGGGCCTCCTACGAGCAGTACTTC.

The chain employs TRBV19 and TRBJ2-3; the D gene could be TRBD1 or TRBD2 (6 bases each). Germline CDR1 is LNHDA and CDR2 is SQIVND (reference sequence). Trimming stripped 2 bases from V and 0 bases from J, with 21 bases between. CDR3 length: 19 residues. CDR3 amino acids: CASSILGRGADPSTDTQYF. Here the CDR3 DNA reads TGTGCCAGTAGTATATTAGGTAGGGGGGCAGATCCTAGCACAGATACGCAGTATTTT.

This clone is a singleton in its sample. The junction departs from the called germline gene at one end, perhaps through a read error. V and J are TRBV30 and TRBJ1-5, with TRBD1 matching over 7 bases. Germline lookup yields CDR1 GTSNPN and CDR2 SVGIG (reference sequence). The CDR3 is 14 amino acids. CDR3 residues: CAWSVGQKNQLQHF. As DNA, the CDR3 is TGTGCCTGGAGTGTGGGACAGAAAAATCAGCTCCAGCATTTT.

This sequence joins TRBV6-1 and TRBJ2-2; TRBD2 might be the D (7 bases). The CDR3 has 14 residues. Between the trimmed V and J ends, which lost 10 bases and 5 bases, there was a span of 17 bases. Germline V gene lookup returns CDR1 MNHNS and CDR2 SASEGT. The CDR3 spells CATGGAVGTGELFF. In DNA, the CDR3 is TGTGCCACTGGGGGGGCGGTTGGTACCGGGGAGCTGTTTTTT.

This clone appeared a single time. The gene calls are TRBV27 and TRBJ2-1; 7 positions agree with TRBD2. Germline lookup yields CDR1 MNHEY and CDR2 SMNVEV (reference sequence). The CDR3 covers 17 residues. Trimming at V came to 7 bases and at J to 1 base, leaving 13 bases not matched to a gene. CDR3 coding DNA: TGTGCCAGCAACTTTAGGGGCGGGGGAAGGTCCTACAATGAGCAGTTCTTC. Amino acids: CASNFRGGGRSYNEQFF.

The chain joins TRBV7-9 to TRBJ2-1, with 12 bases aligning to TRBD2. The V gene's germline CDR1 is SEHNR and CDR2 FQNEAQ (reference sequence). V lost 4 bases, J lost 9 bases, and 10 bases stayed unmatched. The CDR3 is 16 residues long. The CDR3 is CASSSPGLAGRGEQFF. The CDR3 DNA follows: TGTGCCAGCAGCTCCCCCGGACTAGCGGGACGGGGTGAGCAGTTCTTC.